Included here is one T cell receptor beta chain sequence, with context. Its antigen is still unknown. The sample holds no much larger clone one base away, and base qualities are not on file. The sample is drawn from a study of cytomegalovirus exposure and HLA in healthy donors (dated by TCRdb to the late 2010s). With respect to the entire study: According to a later analysis, one platform produced both the roughly 110 validation repertoires and the 666 repertoires of the first cohort. Along with the approximately 700-subject first cohort, a separate validation cohort of over 90 different subjects was used. The study aimed to test whether signatures of past pathogen exposure could be identified by cataloging public T cell receptors. To predict cytomegalovirus infection status, the study combined high-throughput TCR immunosequencing, statistical association of individual TCRs with disease status, and machine learning. Overall study results and their limits: The validation cohort had no HLA typing available for a later analysis, so co-occurrence within that cohort was assessed over all 120 or so repertoires. The authors suggested that the approach could potentially be generalized to other disease states and immunological phenotypes. In vitro tests confirmed that a few of the cytomegalovirus-associated TCR beta chains recognize cytomegalovirus antigens. Most TCR sequences were observed very rarely across donors, whereas some public TCRs were present in many individuals. Subsequent analysis determined that TCRs grouped into clusters in the first cohort also showed a tendency toward co-occurrence across the 120 validation repertoires, and approximately 93% of cluster scores exceeded 0. A total of around 150 TCR beta chains were listed by the study as associated with cytomegalovirus. Cytomegalovirus status was reported to be diagnosed by the classifier with high specificity and sensitivity in both the original and validation cohorts.

Receptor libraries were prepared by the immunoSEQ multiplex PCR assay. On the study's bioinformatics: A statistical classification framework was developed to diagnose cytomegalovirus status using the catalog of TCR beta chain sequences. The clones in this table, taken by TCRdb from immuneACCESS, are in-frame only. Not every clone is retained; where verified, under half of the shortfall comes from an unresolved V gene, and the cause of the rest is unknown. The V and J calls and clone size were taken over from that table, and D and trimming were inferred from the DNA. The sample yields fewer than 200,000 clones; more than 80% were counted once. 3% to 3.5% of the sample comes from the top ten. The CDR3 contains 15 residues, cysteine and phenylalanine counted. CDR3 DNA is the only sequence kept; it has 45 bases, read in frame from the first base. The germline V gene specifies SGHDN as CDR1 and FVKESK as CDR2. Trimming leaves V shorter by 1 base and J shorter by 7 bases, with the junction holding 8 bases beyond the gene matches.

The donors were included in the validation cohort of around 120 subjects, a group kept apart from the roughly 700-subject first cohort. Recombination linked TRBV14 to TRBJ2-3, and 7 junction bases match TRBD2. Sequencing was carried out using PBMCs. This TCR was recovered from a woman aged 18-30 years in good health and CMV-seropositive. The CDR3 protein sequence reads: CASSQGSGVGYTQYF. The DNA sequence is TGTGCCAGCAGCCAAGGGAGCGGGGTCGGATATACGCAGTATTTT.